The 3 T cell receptor beta chains reported below all come from one sample, sequenced in a study of control samples from healthy donors and cancer patients. Measured with immunoSEQ multiplex PCR; TCRdb has only the in-frame clones, and not every one. The sample lists 100,000 to 150,000 clones, 80% to 90% seen once, with around 8.7% in the top ten. Sample: blood. The receptors stem from a man aged 35-49 years in good health.

This clone was counted a few times. V usage is TRBV4-1 and J usage is TRBJ1-2, with D possibly TRBD1 on 6 matching bases. This CDR3 has 14 residues. Germline V gene sequence: CDR1 MGHRA, CDR2 YSYEKL. V lost 1 base and J lost 6, with 12 bases in between. The CDR3 sequence: CASSQGRQVNGYTF. The CDR3, as DNA: TGCGCCAGCAGCCAAGGGCGACAGGTGAATGGCTACACCTTC.

This rearrangement joins TRBV7-8 to TRBJ2-5; TRBD2 matches at 11 bases. This CDR3 comprises 18 residues. From germline, CDR1 is SGHVS and CDR2 FQNEAQ. After removal of 1 base from V and 0 bases from J, the junction contained 7 bases not matched to a gene. The chain's CDR3 is CASSLVSSGGLYQETQYF. The CDR3 DNA reads TGTGCCAGCAGCTTAGTATCTAGCGGGGGGCTGTACCAAGAGACCCAGTACTTC. Full variable domain (outside the CDR3, taken from reference TRBV7-8 and TRBJ2-5): GAGVSQSPRYKVAKRGQDVALRCDPISGHVSLFWYQQALGQGPEFLTYFQNEAQLDKSGLPSDRFFAERPEGSVSTLKIQRTQQEDSAVYLCASSLVSSGGLYQETQYFGPGTRLLVL.

The chain is built from TRBV5-4 and TRBJ2-6, with D unclear. Germline V gene lookup returns CDR1 SGHNT and CDR2 YYREEE (reference sequence). The CDR3 spans 14 residues. V lost 7 bases and J lost 0, with 8 bases in between. CDR3 in amino acids: CASVPRSGANVLTF. CDR3 in DNA: TGTGCCAGCGTACCCCGCTCTGGGGCCAACGTCCTGACTTTC.